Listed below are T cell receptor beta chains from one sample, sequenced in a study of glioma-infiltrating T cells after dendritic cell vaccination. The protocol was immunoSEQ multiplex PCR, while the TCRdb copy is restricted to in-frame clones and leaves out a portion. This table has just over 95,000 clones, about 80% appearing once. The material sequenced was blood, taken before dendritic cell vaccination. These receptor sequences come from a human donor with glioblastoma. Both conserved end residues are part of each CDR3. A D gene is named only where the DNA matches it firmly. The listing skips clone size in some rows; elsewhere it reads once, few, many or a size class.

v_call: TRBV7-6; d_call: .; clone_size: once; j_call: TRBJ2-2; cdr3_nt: TGTGCCAGCAGCTTCTCTAGGAGCGGGGAGCTGTTTTTT; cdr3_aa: CASSFSRSGELFF
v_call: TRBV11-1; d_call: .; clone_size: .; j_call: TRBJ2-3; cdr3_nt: TGTGCCAGCAGCTTCGGGAACCCAGATACGCAGTATTTT; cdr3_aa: CASSFGNPDTQYF
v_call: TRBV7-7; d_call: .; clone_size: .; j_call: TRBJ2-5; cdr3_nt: TGTGCTAGCAGCTCCGACAGGCAAGAGACCCAGTACTTC; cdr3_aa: CASSSDRQETQYF
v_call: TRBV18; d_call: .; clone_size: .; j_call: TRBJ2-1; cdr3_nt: TGTGCCAGCTCATCTACCTCCAATGAGCAGTTCTTC; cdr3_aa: CASSSTSNEQFF
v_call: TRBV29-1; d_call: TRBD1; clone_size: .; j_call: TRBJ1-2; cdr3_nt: TGCAGCGTTGGAACAGGGGTAAGAGGGGGCTACACCTTC; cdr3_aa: CSVGTGVRGGYTF
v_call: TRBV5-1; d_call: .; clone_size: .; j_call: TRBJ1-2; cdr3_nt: TGCGCCAGCAGCTTGGTGTCCGGGGTGGGCTATGGCTACACCTTC; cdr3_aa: CASSLVSGVGYGYTF
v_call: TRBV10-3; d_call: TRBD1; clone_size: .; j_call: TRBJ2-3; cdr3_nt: TGTGCCATCAGTGAGAACAGGGGTGGCACAGATACGCAGTATTTT; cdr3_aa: CAISENRGGTDTQYF
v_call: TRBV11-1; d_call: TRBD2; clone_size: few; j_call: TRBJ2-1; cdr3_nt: TGTGCCAGCAGCCCCGCTAGCGGAATCTACAATGAGCAGTTCTTC; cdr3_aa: CASSPASGIYNEQFF
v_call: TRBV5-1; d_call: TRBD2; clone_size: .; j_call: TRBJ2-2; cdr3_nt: TGCGCCAGCAGCATAGGGACTAGCGGGCCCGGGGAGCTGTTTTTT; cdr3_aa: CASSIGTSGPGELFF
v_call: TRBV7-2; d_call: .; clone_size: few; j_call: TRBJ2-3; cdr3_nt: TGTGCCAGCAGCTTATCTTACGGGGTTGGGGCAGATACGCAGTATTTT; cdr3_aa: CASSLSYGVGADTQYF
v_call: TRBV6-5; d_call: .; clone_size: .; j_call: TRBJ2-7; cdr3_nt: TGTGCCAGCAGTTACTCGAGCGTAGCCCCATCCTACGAGCAGTACTTC; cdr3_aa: CASSYSSVAPSYEQYF
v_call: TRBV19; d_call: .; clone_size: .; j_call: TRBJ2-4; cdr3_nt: TGTGCCAGTAGTATAGATCATCGAGGCCCGAGCAGACCTGGTACTAGACACATTCAGTACTTC; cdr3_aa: CASSIDHRGPSRPGTRHIQYF
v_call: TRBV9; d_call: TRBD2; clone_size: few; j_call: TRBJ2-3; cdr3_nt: TGTGCCAGCAGCCCTCAAGGGACTAGCGGGAGGACGACAGATACGCAGTATTTT; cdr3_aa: CASSPQGTSGRTTDTQYF
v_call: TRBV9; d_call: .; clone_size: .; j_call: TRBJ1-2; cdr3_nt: TGTGCCAGCAGCGTAGGACAGGCGTATGGCTACACCTTC; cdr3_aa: CASSVGQAYGYTF
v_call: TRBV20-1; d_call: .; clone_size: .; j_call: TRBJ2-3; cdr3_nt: TGCAGCCTAGCAAACCTTAATACGCAGTATTTT; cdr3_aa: CSLANLNTQYF
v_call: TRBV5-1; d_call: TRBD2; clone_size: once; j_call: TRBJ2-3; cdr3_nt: TGCGCCAGCAGCTTGGCAGCTAGCGGGTTCACAGATACGCAGTATTTT; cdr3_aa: CASSLAASGFTDTQYF
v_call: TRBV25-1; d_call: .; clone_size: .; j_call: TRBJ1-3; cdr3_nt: TGTGCCAGCAGTGACACGGGAGGGCCTGGAAACACCATATATTTT; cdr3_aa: CASSDTGGPGNTIYF
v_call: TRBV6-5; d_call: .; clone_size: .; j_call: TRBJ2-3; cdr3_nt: TGTGCCAGCAGTCTCCTCACCCGGGCAGATACGCAGTATTTT; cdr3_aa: CASSLLTRADTQYF
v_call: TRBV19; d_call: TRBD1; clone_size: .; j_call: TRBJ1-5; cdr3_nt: TGTGCCAGTAGTTACCAGGGGGTCAATCAGCCCCAGCATTTT; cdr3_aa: CASSYQGVNQPQHF
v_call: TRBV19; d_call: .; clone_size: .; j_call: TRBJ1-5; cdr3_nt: TGTGCCAGTAGTATTATGGCGTTGGAGGGTGGAGGTCAGCCCCAGCATTTT; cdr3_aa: CASSIMALEGGGQPQHF
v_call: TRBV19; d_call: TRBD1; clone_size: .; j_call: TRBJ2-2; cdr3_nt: TGTGCCAGTAGTGTCGAAGGGGGCGTCCCCGGGGAGCTGTTTTTT; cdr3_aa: CASSVEGGVPGELFF
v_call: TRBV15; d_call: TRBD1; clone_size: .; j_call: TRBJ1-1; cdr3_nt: TGTGCCACCGGTAGACAGGGGATTACTGAAGCTTTCTTT; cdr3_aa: CATGRQGITEAFF
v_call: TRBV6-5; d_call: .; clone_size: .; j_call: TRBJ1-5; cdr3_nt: TGTGCCAGCAGTCCCAATGGGGGGGGTGGCCAGCCCCAGCATTTT; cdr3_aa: CASSPNGGGGQPQHF
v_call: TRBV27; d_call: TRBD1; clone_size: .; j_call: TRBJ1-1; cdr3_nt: TGTGCCAGCAGTCCCGGACAGGGGGACACTGAAGCTTTCTTT; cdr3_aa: CASSPGQGDTEAFF
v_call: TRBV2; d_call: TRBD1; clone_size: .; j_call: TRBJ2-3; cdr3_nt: TGTGCCAGCACCCCCCAGGGGGTGGGGGCAGATACGCAGTATTTT; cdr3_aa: CASTPQGVGADTQYF
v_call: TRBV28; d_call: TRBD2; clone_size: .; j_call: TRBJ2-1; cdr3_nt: TGTGCCAGCAGTTTAAAGGGGTGGAGCGGGAGGGCCTTCCACAATGAGCAGTTCTTC; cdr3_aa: CASSLKGWSGRAFHNEQFF
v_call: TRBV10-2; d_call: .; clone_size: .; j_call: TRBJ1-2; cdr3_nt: TGCGCCAGCAGTTGGGAACTCGGGGGTGGCTACACCTTC; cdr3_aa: CASSWELGGGYTF
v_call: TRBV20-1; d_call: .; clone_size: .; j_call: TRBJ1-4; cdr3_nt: TGCAGTGCGGACAGTGGCGAAAAACTGTTTTTT; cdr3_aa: CSADSGEKLFF
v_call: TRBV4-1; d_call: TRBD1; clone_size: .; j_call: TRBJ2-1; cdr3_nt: TGCGCCAGCAGCCTACTTTGGACAGGGGGAAGGGATGAGCAGTTCTTC; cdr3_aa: CASSLLWTGGRDEQFF
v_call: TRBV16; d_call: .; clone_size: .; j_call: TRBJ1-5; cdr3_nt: TGTGCCAGCAGTCTCCCGGGGGGGGAGACCCATAGCAATCAGCCCCAGCATTTT; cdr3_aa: CASSLPGGETHSNQPQHF
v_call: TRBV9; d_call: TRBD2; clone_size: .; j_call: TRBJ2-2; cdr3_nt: TGTGCCAGCAGCGTAGGGGTAGCGGGAGCGAACACCGGGGAGCTGTTTTTT; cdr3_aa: CASSVGVAGANTGELFF
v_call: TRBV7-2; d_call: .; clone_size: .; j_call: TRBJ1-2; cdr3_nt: TGTGCCAGCAGCTTTCGGACAGCCGATCAGGGCTACACCTTC; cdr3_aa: CASSFRTADQGYTF
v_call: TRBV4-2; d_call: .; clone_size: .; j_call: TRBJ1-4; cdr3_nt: TGTGCCAGCAGCCAAGCCGGGGGGCAGGATGAAAAACTGTTTTTT; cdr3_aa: CASSQAGGQDEKLFF
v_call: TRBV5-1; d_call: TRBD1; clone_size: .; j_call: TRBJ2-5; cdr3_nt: TGCGCCAGCAGCACTCAGGGGGAAGAGACCCAGTACTTC; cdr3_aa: CASSTQGEETQYF
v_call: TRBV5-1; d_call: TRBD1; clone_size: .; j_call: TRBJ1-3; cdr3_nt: TGCGCCAGCAGCTTCTCCGCAGGGGGCACTGTCTCTGGAAACACCATATATTTT; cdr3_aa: CASSFSAGGTVSGNTIYF